This passage covers 9 T cell receptor beta chains from one sample sequenced in a study of T cell responses to AZD1222 COVID-19 vaccine. Measured with immunoSEQ multiplex PCR; TCRdb has only the in-frame clones, and not every one. This table has under 200,000 clones, 88% appearing once. The sample in question was peripheral blood, obtained on day 0 of AZD1222 vaccination. Source of these receptors: an adult in good health.

The chain couples TRBV19 to TRBJ2-3; 7 nucleotides align to TRBD1. CDR3 length equals 17 residues. V gave up 1 base and J gave up 5 bases; unmatched junction bases: 12. CDR1 and CDR2 from the germline V gene are LNHDA and SQIVND (reference sequence). The CDR3 coding sequence is TGTGCCAGTAGTATAGGCCGCGGCAGGGGGTCAGGAGATACGCAGTATTTT. Translating it yields CASSIGRGRGSGDTQYF.

The chain links TRBV27 to TRBJ2-5, with TRBD1 identical over 9 bases. The V gene's germline CDR1 is MNHEY and CDR2 SMNVEV (reference sequence). The CDR3 is made up of 16 amino acids. Trimming took 1 base from V and 3 from J; bases not matched to a gene: 6. This CDR3 is CASSLFAGQGKETQYF. CDR3 coding DNA: TGTGCCAGCAGTTTATTTGCGGGACAGGGAAAAGAGACCCAGTACTTC.

The chain is built from TRBV15 and TRBJ2-5, with D unresolved. Trimming left V 0 bases short and J 4 bases short, with 12 bases between. CDR1 and CDR2 from the germline V gene are LNHNV and YYDKDF (reference sequence). This CDR3 has 15 amino acids. CDR3 in amino acids: CATSRDRVSGETQYF. The CDR3 bases are TGTGCCACCAGCAGAGACCGGGTTTCAGGAGAGACCCAGTACTTC.

This clone was found a few times. The chain employs TRBV5-1 and TRBJ2-7, with TRBD1 matching over 10 bases. Germline V gene sequence: CDR1 SGHRS, CDR2 YFSETQ. The V segment lost 3 bases and the J segment 6 bases; nucleotides outside the gene matches: 0. This CDR3 contains 12 residues. The CDR3 here is CASSWDRGEQYF. The CDR3 coding sequence is TGCGCCAGCAGCTGGGACAGGGGCGAGCAGTACTTC.

The genes are TRBV5-6 and TRBJ1-2, with 9 bases that match TRBD1. Trimming cost V 2 bases and J 5 bases; bases outside gene matches: 4. This CDR3 region has 14 residues. Per the germline V gene, CDR1 is SGHDT and CDR2 is YYEEEE. The CDR3 loop reads CASSLPGTGYGYTF. CDR3 in DNA: TGTGCCAGCAGCTTACCCGGGACAGGGTATGGCTACACCTTC.

The chain combines TRBV27 with TRBJ1-6; TRBD1 matches 7 bases. The V and J ends lost 10 bases and 9 bases, in that order; junction bases with no gene match: 15. Germline CDR1 reads MNHEY; CDR2 reads SMNVEV (reference sequence). The CDR3 covers 15 residues. This CDR3 is CATRQGPHLGSPLHF. In nucleotides, the CDR3 is TGTGCCACCCGACAGGGCCCGCACTTAGGTTCACCCCTCCACTTT.

The rearrangement links TRBV18 to TRBJ1-2, with a tentative D call TRBD1 (5 bases). V lost 2 bases and J lost 3, with 10 bases in between. CDR1 and CDR2 (germline): KGHSH, LQKENI. The CDR3 runs 14 residues. The CDR3 region is CASSPGRDYYGYTF. The DNA for the CDR3 is TGTGCCAGCTCACCAGGCAGGGATTACTATGGCTACACCTTC. Full variable domain (rest looked up from reference TRBV18 and TRBJ1-2): NAGVMQNPRHLVRRRGQEARLRCSPMKGHSHVYWYRQLPEEGLKFMVYLQKENIIDESGMPKERFSAEFPKEGPSILRIQQVVRGDSAAYFCASSPGRDYYGYTFGSGTRLTVV.

J is TRBJ2-2 and V is TRBV13; no clear D gene. The CDR3 is 12 amino acids. Trimming removed 0 bases at V and 7 bases at J, with 3 bases between. Germline-derived CDR1 and CDR2 are PRHDT and FYEKMQ (reference sequence). As DNA, the CDR3 is TGTGCCAGCAGCTTAGGGAGCGGGGAGCTGTTTTTT. It codes for CASSLGSGELFF.

The rearrangement joins TRBV15 to TRBJ2-4; D is perhaps TRBD1 (6 bases). Trimming removed 4 bases from V and 0 bases from J, with 22 bases in between. The CDR3 sequence is 19 residues long. Germline V lookup: CDR1 LNHNV, CDR2 YYDKDF (reference sequence). DNA for the CDR3: TGTGCCACCAGCAACGACAGGACGGGGAATAGACTAGCCAAAAACATTCAGTACTTC. Translating gives CATSNDRTGNRLAKNIQYF. Combining the CDR3 with reference TRBV15 and TRBJ2-4 gives the whole variable domain DAMVIQNPRYQVTQFGKPVTLSCSQTLNHNVMYWYQQKSSQAPKLLFHYYDKDFNNEADTPDNFQSRRPNTSFCFLDIRSPGLGDTAMYLCATSNDRTGNRLAKNIQYFGAGTRLSVL.